The T cell receptor beta chain under discussion was sequenced for a study of cytomegalovirus exposure and HLA in healthy donors. Whole-study results and caveats: CMV serostatus was the only recorded immune exposure for donors.

With 60 Vbeta and 13 Jbeta primers, the PCR was carried out. Method: immunoSEQ multiplex PCR; TCRdb's copy keeps in-frame clones and lacks some. The sample records under 200,000 clones, around 76% being singletons. This clone was observed a handful of times. Its specificity is not known. The sequence derives from a girl between 10 and 17 years old in good health and CMV-seropositive. The sample was PBMCs.

CDR3 in DNA: TGTGCCAGCAGTTACTCGTCCGGGCAGCCCCAGCATTTT. Protein product: CASSYSSGQPQHF. The chain carries TRBV6-5 and TRBJ1-5; D gene uncertain. Trimming cost V 0 bases and J 7 bases, with 7 bases left between them. Germline V gives CDR1 MNHEY, CDR2 SVGAGI. This CDR3 spans 13 amino acids.